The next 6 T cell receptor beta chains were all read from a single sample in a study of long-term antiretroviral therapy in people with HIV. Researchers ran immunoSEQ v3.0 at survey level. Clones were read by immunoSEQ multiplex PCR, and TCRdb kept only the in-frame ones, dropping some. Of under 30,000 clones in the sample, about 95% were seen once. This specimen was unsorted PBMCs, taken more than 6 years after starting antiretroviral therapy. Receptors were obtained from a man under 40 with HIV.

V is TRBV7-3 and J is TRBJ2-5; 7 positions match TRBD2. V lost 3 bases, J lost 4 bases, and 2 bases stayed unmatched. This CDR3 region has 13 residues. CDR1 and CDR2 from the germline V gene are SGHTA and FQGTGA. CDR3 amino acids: CASSLGGIETQYF. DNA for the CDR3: TGTGCCAGCAGCTTGGGAGGGATAGAGACCCAGTACTTC.

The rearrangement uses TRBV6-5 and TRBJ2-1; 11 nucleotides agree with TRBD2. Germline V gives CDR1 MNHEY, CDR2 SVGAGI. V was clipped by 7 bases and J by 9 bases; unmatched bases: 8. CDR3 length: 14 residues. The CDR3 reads CASNKLAGDREQFF. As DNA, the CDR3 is TGTGCCAGCAATAAACTAGCGGGAGACCGTGAGCAGTTCTTC.

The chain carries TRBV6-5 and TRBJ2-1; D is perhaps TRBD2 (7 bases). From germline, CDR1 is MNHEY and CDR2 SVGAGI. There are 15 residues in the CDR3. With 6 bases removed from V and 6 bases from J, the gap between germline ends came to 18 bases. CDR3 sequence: CASRGGAKMGNEQFF. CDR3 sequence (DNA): TGTGCCAGCAGGGGGGGGGCAAAGATGGGCAATGAGCAGTTCTTC.

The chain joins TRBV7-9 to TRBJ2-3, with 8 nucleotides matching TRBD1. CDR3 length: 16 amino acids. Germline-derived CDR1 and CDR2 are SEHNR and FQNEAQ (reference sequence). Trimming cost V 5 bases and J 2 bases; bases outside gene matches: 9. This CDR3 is CASSPFRQGATDTQYF. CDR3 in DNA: TGTGCCAGCAGCCCATTTAGGCAGGGGGCCACAGATACGCAGTATTTT.

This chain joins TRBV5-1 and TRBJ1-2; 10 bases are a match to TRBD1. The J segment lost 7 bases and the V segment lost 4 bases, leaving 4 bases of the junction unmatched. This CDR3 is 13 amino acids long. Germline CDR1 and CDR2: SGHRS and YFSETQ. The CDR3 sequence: CASSADRGLGYTF. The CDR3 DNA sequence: TGCGCCAGCAGCGCAGACAGGGGGCTTGGCTACACCTTC.

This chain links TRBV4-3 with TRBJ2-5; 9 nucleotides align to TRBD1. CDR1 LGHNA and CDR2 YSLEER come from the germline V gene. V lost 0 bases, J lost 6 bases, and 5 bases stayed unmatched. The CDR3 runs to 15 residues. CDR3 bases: TGCGCCAGCAGCCAAGATCATGGACAGGGGAAGACCCAGTACTTC. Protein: CASSQDHGQGKTQYF.